One sample yielded the 15 T cell receptor beta chains listed below, sequenced in a study of shared clonotypes between healthy human individuals. Here immunoSEQ multiplex PCR was the method, and the copy in TCRdb shows in-frame clones only, minus some. Of some 530,000 clones in the sample, 70% to 80% are singletons; the top ten hold 9.5% to 15%. Sequences were obtained from PBMCs. The receptors here all came from a woman in her 40s in good health. Some clones in this sample may be carry-over from other donors' samples.

The chain links TRBV30 to TRBJ1-5; 7 nucleotides line up with TRBD1. V trimming: 3 bases; J trimming: 2 bases; junction bases outside the gene matches: 4. This CDR3 region has 14 residues. Germline CDR1 GTSNPN, CDR2 SVGIG (reference sequence). The CDR3 bases are TGTGCCTGGAGCCAAGGGACAGGCAATCAGCCCCAGCATTTT. Amino acids: CAWSQGTGNQPQHF.

To note about this clone: Compared with germline, one end of the junction differs, possibly owing to a read error. The rearrangement joins TRBV7-7 to TRBJ2-3, with TRBD1 matching 11 bases. CDR3 size: 18 residues. In germline, CDR1 is SSHAT, CDR2 FNYEAQ (reference sequence). The CDR3 bases are TGTGCTAGCAGCCGTCCCGGGACAGGGGGAGCGGGCACAGATACGCAGTATTTT. Its translation: CASSRPGTGGAGTDTQYF. Full variable domain (missing parts from reference TRBV7-7 and TRBJ2-3): GAGVSQSPRYKVTKRGQDVTLRCDPISSHATLYWYQQALGQGPEFLTYFNYEAQPDKSGLPSDRFSAERPEGSISTLTIQRTEQRDSAMYRCASSRPGTGGAGTDTQYFGPGTRLTVL.

The chain links TRBV5-1 to TRBJ2-7, with 7 bases lining up with TRBD1. J gave up 2 bases and V 5 bases, and 7 bases lay outside the gene matches. Germline CDR1 is SGHRS and CDR2 is YFSETQ. This CDR3 has 14 amino acids. CDR3 in DNA: TGCGCCAGCAGGGGCCGGACAGGCACCTACGAGCAGTACTTC. This gives the protein CASRGRTGTYEQYF. Based on the CDR3 plus reference TRBV5-1 and TRBJ2-7, the full variable domain is KAGVTQTPRYLIKTRGQQVTLSCSPISGHRSVSWYQQTPGQGLQFLFEYFSETQRNKGNFPGRFSGRQFSNSRSEMNVSTLELGDSALYLCASRGRTGTYEQYFGPGTRLTVT.

As for this clone: In the same sample, other DNA sequences code for this CDR3. The gene calls are TRBV5-1 and TRBJ2-1; D is unclear. The CDR3 spans 12 residues. In germline, CDR1 is SGHRS, CDR2 YFSETQ. V lost 1 base and J 4 bases, leaving 3 bases between the germline ends. As DNA, the CDR3 is TGCGCCAGCAGCTTGTCGTACAATGAGCAGTTCTTC. It specifies CASSLSYNEQFF.

The chain combines TRBV5-6 with TRBJ2-2, with TRBD1 matching over 7 bases. The CDR3 is made up of 16 amino acids. CDR1 is SGHDT and CDR2 is YYEEEE in the germline V gene. The junction had 11 bases not matched to a gene; V was cut back by 5 bases and J by 4 bases. Here the CDR3 reads CASSPQTGSTTGELFF. CDR3 bases: TGTGCCAGCAGTCCACAGACAGGGTCGACCACCGGGGAGCTGTTTTTT.

The chain couples TRBV7-9 to TRBJ2-2; D uncertain. The V gene lost 2 bases and the J gene lost 3 bases, with 7 bases spanning the gap. Germline CDR1 and CDR2: SEHNR and FQNEAQ (reference sequence). The CDR3 is made up of 14 amino acids. The CDR3 reads CASSLFWDTGELFF. The CDR3 bases are TGTGCCAGCAGCTTATTTTGGGACACCGGGGAGCTGTTTTTT.

Notes on this clone: Other DNA sequences in the sample encode the same CDR3. V gene TRBV5-1 combines with J gene TRBJ1-1; no definite D call. Germline CDR1 reads SGHRS; CDR2 reads YFSETQ. The CDR3 spans 14 residues. The V end was cut by 0 bases, the J end by 1 base, with 7 bases between. In nucleotides, the CDR3 is TGCGCCAGCAGCTTGGATACGGGGAACACTGAAGCTTTCTTT. It translates to CASSLDTGNTEAFF. The variable domain in full, with the rest retrieved from reference TRBV5-1 and TRBJ1-1, is KAGVTQTPRYLIKTRGQQVTLSCSPISGHRSVSWYQQTPGQGLQFLFEYFSETQRNKGNFPGRFSGRQFSNSRSEMNVSTLELGDSALYLCASSLDTGNTEAFFGQGTRLTVV.

V gene TRBV6-1 combines with J gene TRBJ1-2; 10 bases line up with TRBD1. This CDR3 comprises 15 residues. Germline V gene sequence: CDR1 MNHNS, CDR2 SASEGT. V shed 2 bases, J shed 4 bases, and the junction held 4 bases outside the gene matches. The DNA for the CDR3 is TGTGCCAGCAGTGAATCGACAGGGGGCGGCTATGGCTACACCTTC. Protein sequence: CASSESTGGGYGYTF.

This chain links TRBV30 with TRBJ2-5; TRBD1 agrees at 9 bases. V shed 3 bases and J 4 bases; nucleotides not matched to a gene: 9. CDR3 size: 15 residues. Germline loops: CDR1 GTSNPN, CDR2 SVGIG (reference sequence). The CDR3: CAWRGGQGHGETQYF. The CDR3 DNA reads as TGTGCCTGGAGGGGAGGACAGGGGCACGGAGAGACCCAGTACTTC.

Notes on this clone: A much more abundant neighbour one base away suggests this may be a read error. The chain recombines TRBV30 with TRBJ2-5, with 9 bases aligning to TRBD1. The CDR3 loop spans 17 amino acids. Germline V gene lookup returns CDR1 GTSNPN and CDR2 SVGIG (reference sequence). CDR3 DNA: TGTGCCTGGAGTAAGGGACAGGGTTGGACAACTCAAGGGACCCAGTACTTC. Translation gives CAWSKGQGWTTQGTQYF.

This clone occurred once. CDR3 sequence (DNA): TGTGCCAGCAGCGGAAGGGGGCTGCACGAGCAGTACTTC. This encodes CASSGRGLHEQYF. The gene calls are TRBV6-5 and TRBJ2-7; TRBD1 matches at 7 bases. The CDR3 runs to 13 residues. Losses at the gene ends were 6 bases for V and 5 bases for J; bases not matched to a gene: 7. In germline, CDR1 is MNHEY, CDR2 SVGAGI.

V gene TRBV18 combines with J gene TRBJ1-4, with TRBD1 as a possible D gene (6 bases). There are 14 residues in the CDR3. V was clipped by 3 bases and J by 6 bases, with 11 bases between them. The germline CDR1 and CDR2 sequences are KGHSH and LQKENI. The CDR3 region is CASSPGGRYEKLFF. CDR3 DNA sequence: TGTGCCAGCTCACCCGGGGGGCGTTATGAAAAACTGTTTTTT.

This chain uses TRBV6-5 with TRBJ2-7, with 7 positions matching TRBD2. The CDR3 has 15 amino acids. The trim removed 4 bases at V and 0 bases at J, leaving 6 bases unmatched. Germline V gene lookup returns CDR1 MNHEY and CDR2 SVGAGI. The CDR3 is CASSWVAGDSYEQYF. The CDR3 DNA sequence: TGTGCCAGCAGTTGGGTGGCGGGGGACTCCTACGAGCAGTACTTC.

The rearrangement uses TRBV4-3 and TRBJ2-7; 7 positions match TRBD2. This CDR3 is 16 amino acids long. Germline CDR1 LGHNA, CDR2 YSLEER. V lost 1 base to trimming and J lost 4 bases; unmatched junction nucleotides: 10. CDR3 nucleotides: TGCGCCAGCAGCCAAGGGGCTGGACTAGGGACTTACGAGCAGTACTTC. Translation: CASSQGAGLGTYEQYF.

About this clone itself: The sample has other DNA sequences that encode this CDR3 too. The chain links TRBV15 to TRBJ2-3; the D is unclear. The CDR3 loop spans 14 amino acids. Trimming left V 0 bases short and J 0 bases short, with 4 bases between. Germline CDR1 reads LNHNV; CDR2 reads YYDKDF (reference sequence). For the CDR3, the DNA is TGTGCCACCAGCAGAGATCAGAGCACAGATACGCAGTATTTT. It is translated as CATSRDQSTDTQYF.